This TCR beta chain comes out of a study of shared clonotypes between healthy human individuals. This clone was observed at least ten times. Its antigen is not identified. Whole-study results and caveats: Sampling covered nothing but blood. Tissue TCR repertoires likely differ from those found in blood. A limitation of the genetic and exposure-history diversity represented arose from few donors.

Adults of Caucasian background living in Nashville, Tennessee made up all donors. Among the unsorted PBMC samples, replicate PCRs used around 270 ng DNA, 30,000 to 35,000 T cell genomes. Profiled with immunoSEQ multiplex PCR; TCRdb holds only in-frame clones, not every one. The sample contains hundreds of thousands of clones, 77% of which appear only once. The V and J ends lost 0 bases and 1 base respectively, with 10 bases between them. The CDR3 has 15 amino acids. Germline V CDR1 and CDR2: SGHRS, YFSETQ. The gene calls are TRBV5-1 and TRBJ1-1; D not resolved. This TCR was sampled from a middle-aged woman in good health. Some clones in this sample may be carry-over from other donors' samples. The sequencing input was PBMCs. CDR3 residues: CASSLALPGNTEAFF. As DNA, the CDR3 is TGCGCCAGCAGCTTGGCTTTGCCAGGGAACACTGAAGCTTTCTTT.